This T cell receptor (beta chain) emerged from a study of response to subunit inactivated influenza vaccine. Using its own MiXCR run on the RT-PCR reads, TCRdb lists one record per CDR3 protein. The sample carries under 950,000 distinct CDR3 sequences, around 20% recorded once. CDR1 is LGHNA and CDR2 is YNFKEQ in the germline V gene. V lost 8 bases to trimming and J lost 0 bases; unmatched junction nucleotides: 7. The CDR3 extends over 15 amino acids. The sequence was collected from a man aged 50-59 years who received an inactivated influenza vaccine. The material sequenced was PBMCs from blood, taken around 5 days after vaccination. V is TRBV4-2 and J is TRBJ2-1, with 7 bases lining up with TRBD2. CDR3 sequence: CASATSSSSYNEQFF. The CDR3 coding sequence is TGTGCCAGCGCGACTAGCTCAAGCTCCTACAATGAGCAGTTCTTC.